A selection of T cell receptor beta chains follows, all from one sample in a study of T cells in Graves' hyperthyroidism and ophthalmopathy. TCRdb redid the calling of the multiplex PCR reads with MiXCR, one entry per CDR3 protein. The sample includes hundreds of thousands of distinct CDR3 sequences, around 14% of them seen just once. The sample was blood. These receptors all stem from a woman in her twenties or thirties with Graves' hyperthyroidism that later progressed to Graves' ophthalmopathy. CDR3s include the opening cysteine and the closing phenylalanine or tryptophan. D genes are given only for firm matches. Clone size is given for some rows only: seen once, a few or many times, or a class if the clone is expanded.

many,TRBV11-3,TRBJ2-7,TRBD1,CASSPSAGGSYEQYF,TGTGCCAGCAGCCCATCCGCAGGGGGATCCTACGAGCAGTACTTC
-,TRBV11-2,TRBJ2-1,-,CASSFYICSARLREGSYNEQFF,-
-,TRBV7-2,TRBJ1-1,-,CASSWGGGRRTTEAFF,TGTGCCAGCAGCTGGGGTGGTGGTAGGAGGACCACTGAAGCTTTCTTT
-,TRBV10-3,TRBJ2-1,-,CAISRWGLNEQFF,TGTGCCATCAGCCGATGGGGGCTAAATGAGCAGTTCTTC
many,TRBV7-3,TRBJ2-1,TRBD2,CASSLIGSGNNEQFF,TGTGCCAGCAGCTTAATCGGGAGCGGGAACAATGAGCAGTTCTTC
many,TRBV25-1,TRBJ1-2,-,CASSELAGEVGYTF,TGTGCCAGCAGTGAATTGGCAGGGGAGGTAGGCTACACCTTC
many,TRBV19,TRBJ2-2,TRBD1,CASSKNRGRISGELFF,TGTGCCAGTAGTAAAAACAGGGGGCGGATATCCGGGGAGCTGTTTTTT
-,TRBV25-1,TRBJ2-1,-,CASSRPEAWDEQFF,TGTGCCAGCAGTCGGCCGGAGGCCTGGGATGAGCAGTTCTTC
few,TRBV4-3,TRBJ1-4,TRBD1,CASSQDLATGGPATNEKLFF,TGCGCCAGCAGCCAAGATCTGGCGACAGGGGGACCCGCAACTAATGAAAAACTGTTTTTT
many,TRBV30,TRBJ1-1,-,CAWSLRAVDSFF,TGTGCCTGGAGTCTTCGGGCAGTGGATTCTTTCTTT
few,TRBV15,TRBJ2-1,-,CATSRDRGSLSSYNEQFF,TGTGCCACCAGCAGAGATCGCGGTAGTCTAAGCTCCTACAATGAGCAGTTCTTC
-,TRBV7-8,TRBJ2-1,TRBD2,CASSLESSGRDEQFF,TGTGCCAGCAGCTTAGAATCTAGCGGGAGGGATGAGCAGTTCTTC
many,TRBV9,TRBJ2-2,TRBD2,CASSETSEPTGELFF,TGTGCCAGCAGCGAGACTAGCGAGCCGACCGGGGAGCTGTTTTTT
-,TRBV6-1,TRBJ2-1,TRBD2,CASSPASGREKQFF,TGTGCCAGCAGCCCCGCTAGCGGGAGGGAAAAGCAGTTCTTC
many,TRBV19,TRBJ2-7,-,CASSIEGHSYEQYF,TGTGCCAGTAGTATAGAGGGACACTCCTACGAGCAGTACTTC
many,TRBV12-3/TRBV12-4,TRBJ1-1,-,CASSLVGPLNTEAFF,TGTGCCAGCAGTTTAGTCGGCCCTCTGAACACTGAAGCTTTCTTT
many,TRBV18,TRBJ1-6,TRBD1,CASSPGTAQGSPLHF,TGTGCCAGCTCACCCGGGACAGCCCAGGGTTCACCCCTCCACTTT
many,TRBV11-2,TRBJ2-5,-,CASSTSPSQETQYF,TGTGCCAGCAGCACAAGTCCCTCTCAAGAGACCCAGTACTTC
-,TRBV28,TRBJ1-6,-,CASGYRVESPLHF,TGTGCCAGCGGATACAGGGTTGAGTCACCCCTCCACTTT
many,TRBV7-2,TRBJ2-3,-,CASSFTHSDTQYF,TGTGCCAGCAGCTTTACCCACTCAGATACGCAGTATTTT
-,TRBV3-2,TRBJ2-7,-,CASSQESGTSGRENYEQYF,TGTGCCAGCAGCCAAGAATCAGGGACTAGCGGGAGAGAAAACTACGAGCAGTACTTC
many,TRBV18,TRBJ1-4,TRBD1,CASSPGTATNEKLFF,TGTGCCAGCTCACCAGGGACAGCAACTAATGAAAAACTGTTTTTT
many,TRBV11-3,TRBJ2-3,TRBD2,CASSLGDWLAGGIRGTDTQYF,TGTGCCAGCAGCTTAGGAGATTGGCTAGCGGGAGGCATACGAGGGACAGATACGCAGTATTTT
-,TRBV5-5,TRBJ1-5,-,CASSLNRYSNQPQHF,TGTGCCAGCAGCTTGAACCGGTATAGCAATCAGCCCCAGCATTTT
many,TRBV12-3/TRBV12-4,TRBJ2-1,-,CASRRTVSEQFF,TGTGCCAGCAGACGAACGGTATCTGAGCAGTTCTTC
many,TRBV28,TRBJ1-1,-,CASSLWGGASTEAFF,TGTGCCAGCAGTTTATGGGGGGGAGCGAGCACTGAAGCTTTCTTT
-,TRBV3-1,TRBJ2-7,-,CASSQVGQPPYEQYF,TGTGCCAGCAGCCAAGTTGGACAGCCTCCCTACGAGCAGTACTTC
-,TRBV18,TRBJ2-1,TRBD2,CASSPGLAKTEQFF,TGTGCCAGCTCACCGGGACTAGCGAAGACTGAGCAGTTCTTC
many,TRBV19,TRBJ1-2,-,CASSTEQGYGYTF,TGTGCCAGTAGTACAGAGCAGGGCTATGGCTACACCTTC
many,TRBV6-1,TRBJ1-1,TRBD1,CASSLQGGGSIMNTEAFF,TGTGCCAGCAGTTTACAGGGGGGGGGATCCATAATGAACACTGAAGCTTTCTTT
many,TRBV3-1,TRBJ1-2,-,CASSLGLRGYTF,TGTGCCAGCAGCCTGGGCCTGCGAGGCTACACCTTC
many,TRBV6-1,TRBJ2-3,TRBD2,CASRGRFTSGRVSDTQYF,TGTGCCAGCAGGGGAAGATTTACTAGCGGGAGGGTATCAGATACGCAGTATTTT
many,TRBV5-6,TRBJ2-1,-,CASSYLAAPGMGNEQFF,TGTGCCAGCAGCTACTTAGCGGCCCCAGGGATGGGCAATGAGCAGTTCTTC
many,TRBV11-3,TRBJ2-5,-,CASSLIRGQTQYF,TGTGCCAGCAGCTTAATCAGGGGACAGACCCAGTACTTC
few,TRBV20-1,TRBJ2-3,TRBD2,CSAERGRVDTQYF,TGCAGTGCCGAGCGGGGGAGGGTGGATACGCAGTATTTT
many,TRBV6-1,TRBJ1-5,-,CAIQREFYSNQPQHF,TGTGCCATCCAAAGGGAGTTTTATAGCAATCAGCCCCAGCATTTT
-,TRBV7-9,TRBJ2-1,-,CATAPRDEQFF,TGTGCCACCGCGCCCAGGGATGAGCAGTTCTTC